The rows below give T cell receptor beta chains drawn from one sample of a study of blood T cell repertoires in COVID-19. TCRdb's copy holds only in-frame clones and misses some; the assay was immunoSEQ multiplex PCR. In the table there are 220,000 or so clones, 82% of which are singletons. The sample was PBMCs or T cells enriched from blood (not recorded which). These receptors were obtained from an older woman who had recovered from COVID-19. CDR3s include the opening cysteine and the closing phenylalanine or tryptophan. The order of the fields is clone size, D gene, V gene, J gene, CDR3 DNA, CDR3 protein. The D gene is left open where the match is weak. Clone size is not always given. Where it is, it says once, few, many or a class for expanded clones.

-,-,TRBV5-1,TRBJ2-6,TGCGCCAGCAGCGGAACAGGGTTGGGCTCTGGGGCCAACGTCCTGACTTTC,CASSGTGLGSGANVLTF
-,-,TRBV5-5,TRBJ2-2,TGTGCCAGCAGACCCGAGGGCACCGGGGAGCTGTTTTTT,CASRPEGTGELFF
-,TRBD2,TRBV29-1,TRBJ2-1,TGCAGCGTTACCGGGACTAGCGGGTATAATGAGCAGTTCTTC,CSVTGTSGYNEQFF
-,TRBD1,TRBV13,TRBJ2-3,TGTGCCAGCAGCTTAGCCCCCGGGGACAGATTCACAGATACGCAGTATTTT,CASSLAPGDRFTDTQYF
-,TRBD2,TRBV9,TRBJ2-3,TGTGCCAGCAGCACTAGCGGGGGGAGCCCAGATACGCAGTATTTT,CASSTSGGSPDTQYF
-,TRBD1,TRBV3-1/TRBV3-2,TRBJ2-2,TGTGCCAGCAGCCATCCGGACAGGGGGACCGGGGAGCTGTTTTTT,CASSHPDRGTGELFF
once,-,TRBV6-2/TRBV6-3,TRBJ2-7,TGTGCCAGCAGTTACCATCAGGGGAGCCACGAGCAGTACTTC,CASSYHQGSHEQYF
-,TRBD1,TRBV7-3,TRBJ2-7,TGTGCCAGCAGCCCAAATCGACAGGGATCCTACGAGCAGTACTTC,CASSPNRQGSYEQYF
-,-,TRBV7-3,TRBJ2-3,TGTGCCAGCAGCTTACTCTCCGTAGCAGGGGCAGGGTCAGATACGCAGTATTTT,CASSLLSVAGAGSDTQYF
-,-,TRBV11-2,TRBJ1-1,TGTGCCAGCAGCCCCTCGCCAGGGGCCTTCATGAACACTGAAGCTTTCTTT,CASSPSPGAFMNTEAFF
-,-,TRBV5-6,TRBJ1-2,TGTGCCAGCAGCTGGTGGGGTCAGGGGACCTATGGCTACACCTTC,CASSWWGQGTYGYTF
once,-,TRBV7-2,TRBJ2-1,TGTGCCAGCAGCCTCCGGACTGGAACCTACAATGAGCAGTTCTTC,CASSLRTGTYNEQFF
-,TRBD2,TRBV9,TRBJ2-1,TGTGCCAGCAGCGCCCGGACTAGCGTGGATGAGCAGTTCTTC,CASSARTSVDEQFF
-,TRBD2,TRBV11-2,TRBJ2-5,TGTGCCAGCAGCTTAGGAGTGGCCAGCGGGGATGGAGAGACCCAGTACTTC,CASSLGVASGDGETQYF
-,-,TRBV7-8,TRBJ2-1,TGTGCCAGCAGCGGGACATCTTACAATGAGCAGTTCTTC,CASSGTSYNEQFF
-,-,TRBV18,TRBJ1-4,TGTGCCACTACCAGGGCAACTAATGAAAAACTGTTTTTT,CATTRATNEKLFF
-,-,TRBV19,TRBJ1-2,TGTGCCAGTAGAGAGGGGGAAAGTGTCTATGGCTACACCTTC,CASREGESVYGYTF
few,-,TRBV19,TRBJ1-2,TGTGCCAGTAGGCCGGACAAGCTTGGGGCTAACTATGGCTACACCTTC,CASRPDKLGANYGYTF
few,-,TRBV23-1,TRBJ1-6,TGCGCCAGCAGTCGACGTACAGGGAAAACCTCCTATAATTCACCCCTCCACTTT,CASSRRTGKTSYNSPLHF
few,TRBD1,TRBV6-6,TRBJ1-5,TGTGCCAGCAGCCGCCGGACAGGATCGCATCAGCCCCAGCATTTT,CASSRRTGSHQPQHF
-,TRBD2,TRBV19,TRBJ2-3,TGTGCCAGTAGTCTCCCAACTAGCGGGGGCCCATTTACGCAGTATTTT,CASSLPTSGGPFTQYF
-,TRBD2,TRBV29-1,TRBJ2-1,TGCAGCGGGGTGGGGGGTTCTAGCGGAGCTGGCTACAATGAGCAGTTCTTC,CSGVGGSSGAGYNEQFF
-,TRBD1,TRBV27,TRBJ2-7,TGTGCCAGCAGTCAACCCGGGACAGGGAATATCTACGAGCAGTACTTC,CASSQPGTGNIYEQYF
-,TRBD2,TRBV6-4,TRBJ2-2,TGTGCCAGCCAAAGGGAGGGGAACACCGGGGAGCTGTTTTTT,CASQREGNTGELFF
-,TRBD2,TRBV5-1,TRBJ2-1,TGCGCCAGCAGCTTACGGGGGGGCCCTTACAATGAGCAGTTCTTC,CASSLRGGPYNEQFF
once,TRBD1,TRBV5-1,TRBJ1-2,TGCGCCAGCAGCTTGGCGGACAGGGGACTCTATGGCTACACCTTC,CASSLADRGLYGYTF
-,-,TRBV7-9,TRBJ1-5,TGTGCCAGCAGCTCGGGAATGCCCCAAGGGCCCCAGCATTTT,CASSSGMPQGPQHF
-,TRBD2,TRBV7-8,TRBJ2-3,TGTGCCAGCAGCTTAGTCCGACTAGCGGGGGGCCAAGATACGCAGTATTTT,CASSLVRLAGGQDTQYF
many,-,TRBV11-3,TRBJ2-7,TGTGCCAGCAGCTCTGGGCCCTTCTACGAGCAGTACTTC,CASSSGPFYEQYF
-,TRBD2,TRBV5-1,TRBJ2-3,TGCGCCAGCAGCTTGGGTAGCGGGGGATCGCATACGCAGTATTTT,CASSLGSGGSHTQYF
-,TRBD1,TRBV29-1,TRBJ2-1,TGCAGCGTTTTTGCCCTGGGACAGGCAAGCTCCTACAATGAGCAGTTCTTC,CSVFALGQASSYNEQFF
-,-,TRBV10-3,TRBJ1-6,TGTGCCACCCAGGGACAATCCCCGAATTCACCCCTCCACTTT,CATQGQSPNSPLHF
-,TRBD1,TRBV6-5,TRBJ2-5,TGTGCCAGCAGCCGGACAGGGGGATTGGAGACCCAGTACTTC,CASSRTGGLETQYF